Listed here are 21 T cell receptor beta chains from one sample, sequenced in a study of blood T cell repertoires in COVID-19. The data were produced by immunoSEQ multiplex PCR, yet TCRdb's version contains in-frame clones alone and is incomplete. This sample has some 110,000 clones, with around nine tenths found just once. Sequencing was done on a sample of peripheral blood. The receptors were sampled from a middle-aged man with acute or convalescent COVID-19.

The chain carries TRBV27 and TRBJ1-5; D unresolved. Germline assignment: CDR1 MNHEY and CDR2 SMNVEV (reference sequence). This CDR3 has 12 amino acids. The V and J ends lost 10 bases and 2 bases respectively, with 9 bases between them. In DNA, the CDR3 is TGTGCCACCCGTAATGGCAATCAGCCCCAGCATTTT. Protein product: CATRNGNQPQHF.

This chain links TRBV5-1 with TRBJ1-2; 11 bases map to TRBD1. V lost 3 bases, J lost 12 bases, and 10 bases stayed unmatched. This CDR3 is built from 14 residues. Per the germline V gene, CDR1 is SGHRS and CDR2 is YFSETQ. CDR3 sequence (DNA): TGCGCCAGCAGCTCCGGACAGGGGGCATTGGGGGACACCTTC. Amino acids: CASSSGQGALGDTF. Looking up the rest from reference TRBV5-1 and TRBJ1-2 gives the full variable domain: KAGVTQTPRYLIKTRGQQVTLSCSPISGHRSVSWYQQTPGQGLQFLFEYFSETQRNKGNFPGRFSGRQFSNSRSEMNVSTLELGDSALYLCASSSGQGALGDTFGSGTRLTVV.

This rearrangement joins TRBV9 to TRBJ2-5; 7 nucleotides align to TRBD2. CDR1 is SGDLS, CDR2 YYNGEE, per germline. Losses at the gene ends were 3 bases for V and 5 bases for J; bases not matched to a gene: 4. The CDR3 contains 13 residues. In DNA, the CDR3 is TGTGCCAGCAGCGAGGGAGGGGAGGAGACCCAGTACTTC. Translation gives CASSEGGEETQYF.

The rearrangement links TRBV18 to TRBJ1-5; 9 bases agree with TRBD1. Trimming removed 4 bases from V and 2 bases from J; junction bases left unmatched: 3. The CDR3 consists of 15 residues. Germline lookup yields CDR1 KGHSH and CDR2 LQKENI. Here the CDR3 DNA reads TGTGCCAGCTCACTGACAGGGGGAGGCAATCAGCCCCAGCATTTT. Translated: CASSLTGGGNQPQHF.

This clone appeared a few times. This chain uses TRBV27 with TRBJ1-3, with D possibly being TRBD1 (5 bases). The length of the CDR3 is 12 residues. Germline V gene data show CDR1 as MNHEY and CDR2 as SMNVEV (reference sequence). V lost 6 bases to trimming and J lost 3 bases, with 6 bases between them. The CDR3 is CASRGLGNTIYF. The CDR3, as DNA: TGTGCCAGCAGGGGGCTTGGAAACACCATATATTTT.

The CDR3 protein is CASSDPGLSKTGYTF. The CDR3 DNA is TGTGCCAGTAGTGATCCGGGACTGTCGAAAACTGGCTACACCTTC. The gene calls are TRBV19 and TRBJ1-2, with D maybe TRBD1 (5 bases). Germline CDR1 reads LNHDA; CDR2 reads SQIVND (reference sequence). The germline V and J ends were trimmed by 5 bases and 7 bases, with 20 bases remaining between them. CDR3 length equals 15 residues.

The V and J genes are TRBV19 and TRBJ1-6; TRBD1 agrees at 8 bases. The CDR3 consists of 16 residues. Trimming removed 8 bases from V and 7 bases from J; junction bases left unmatched: 13. CDR1 and CDR2 from the germline V gene are LNHDA and SQIVND (reference sequence). CDR3 in amino acids: CASSKSRTGLNSPLHF. The CDR3 nucleotides read TGTGCCAGTTCGAAGAGCAGGACAGGGTTGAATTCACCCCTCCACTTT. The entire variable domain, with the rest obtained from reference TRBV19 and TRBJ1-6, is as follows: DGGITQSPKYLFRKEGQNVTLSCEQNLNHDAMYWYRQDPGQGLRLIYYSQIVNDFQKGDIAEGYSVSREKKESFPLTVTSAQKNPTAFYLCASSKSRTGLNSPLHFGNGTRLTVT.

This clone was detected only a few times. The J gene is TRBJ1-6, the V gene TRBV9; D might be TRBD1 (6 bases). Trimming left V 2 bases short and J 6 bases short, with 12 bases between. Germline CDR1 and CDR2: SGDLS and YYNGEE. CDR3 length equals 15 residues. This chain's CDR3 is CASSVTTGSNSPLHF. The CDR3 coding sequence is TGTGCCAGCAGCGTGACGACAGGCTCTAATTCACCCCTCCACTTT. Supplemented by reference TRBV9 and TRBJ1-6, the full variable domain reads DSGVTQTPKHLITATGQRVTLRCSPRSGDLSVYWYQQSLDQGLQFLIQYYNGEERAKGNILERFSAQQFPDLHSELNLSSLELGDSALYFCASSVTTGSNSPLHFGNGTRLTVT.

This clone was seen only a few times. The V and J genes are TRBV7-2 and TRBJ2-7, with 9 positions matching TRBD1. Per germline, CDR1 SGHTA and CDR2 FQGNSA. The CDR3 contains 14 residues. With 5 bases clipped from V and 7 bases from J, the junction kept 9 bases outside the gene matches. Written as DNA, the CDR3 is TGTGCCAGCAGCCAACAGGGGGCGCGAGGGGAGCAGTACTTC. Protein: CASSQQGARGEQYF.

The rearrangement links TRBV2 to TRBJ2-2, with D hard to call. This CDR3 contains 13 residues. CDR1 and CDR2 from the germline V gene are SNHLY and FYNNEI. V lost 0 bases and J 7 bases, leaving 6 bases between the germline ends. CDR3 amino acids: CASSEARGGELFF. CDR3 nucleotides: TGTGCCAGCAGTGAAGCGCGTGGCGGGGAGCTGTTTTTT.

The chain uses TRBV30 and TRBJ1-5, with D perhaps matching TRBD1 (6 bases). Trimming took 3 bases from V and 7 from J, leaving 16 bases between them. The CDR3 is 14 amino acids. Germline lookup yields CDR1 GTSNPN and CDR2 SVGIG (reference sequence). The CDR3 DNA follows: TGTGCCTGGAGCCCGCGGGGGCTGGGACAGCCCCAGCATTTT. Amino acid sequence: CAWSPRGLGQPQHF. Variable domain in full (rest from reference TRBV30 and TRBJ1-5): SQTIHQWPATLVQPVGSPLSLECTVEGTSNPNLYWYRQAAGRGLQLLFYSVGIGQISSEVPQNLSASRPQDRQFILSSKKLLLSDSGFYLCAWSPRGLGQPQHFGDGTRLSIL.

The rearrangement joins TRBV10-3 to TRBJ2-3, with TRBD1 matching over 7 bases. CDR3 length: 14 amino acids. Germline CDR1 is ENHRY and CDR2 is SYGVKD. With V trimmed by 7 bases and J by 0 bases, 4 bases remained unmatched. Written as DNA, the CDR3 is TGTGCCATCAAGGGGGCCTTTAGCACAGATACGCAGTATTTT. This translates into CAIKGAFSTDTQYF.

A single count supports this clone. V gene TRBV7-8 combines with J gene TRBJ2-7; TRBD1 might be the D (6 bases). Germline assignment: CDR1 SGHVS and CDR2 FQNEAQ. The germline V and J ends were trimmed by 4 bases and 11 bases, with 12 bases remaining between them. This CDR3 spans 11 amino acids. The CDR3 sequence: CASSSSGVEYF. The CDR3 nucleotides read TGTGCCAGCAGCTCCTCAGGGGTTGAGTACTTC. The whole variable domain, filled in from reference TRBV7-8 and TRBJ2-7, reads GAGVSQSPRYKVAKRGQDVALRCDPISGHVSLFWYQQALGQGPEFLTYFQNEAQLDKSGLPSDRFFAERPEGSVSTLKIQRTQQEDSAVYLCASSSSGVEYFGPGTRLTVT.

In DNA form, the CDR3 reads TGTGCCAGCAGCCCCGGGACAGTAATCTATGGCTACACCTTC. It yields the protein CASSPGTVIYGYTF. This chain joins TRBV5-6 and TRBJ1-2; 7 bases map to TRBD1. The J segment lost 4 bases and the V segment lost 4 bases, leaving 7 bases of the junction unmatched. The CDR3 loop spans 14 amino acids. The germline V gene encodes CDR1 SGHDT and CDR2 YYEEEE. Combining the CDR3 with reference TRBV5-6 and TRBJ1-2 gives the whole variable domain DAGVTQSPTHLIKTRGQQVTLRCSPKSGHDTVSWYQQALGQGPQFIFQYYEEEERQRGNFPDRFSGHQFPNYSSELNVNALLLGDSALYLCASSPGTVIYGYTFGSGTRLTVV.

The rearrangement links TRBV7-2 to TRBJ1-2, with 12 positions matching TRBD1. This CDR3 has 16 amino acids. V lost 1 base and J lost 4; bases outside the gene matches: 4. CDR1 and CDR2 from the germline V gene are SGHTA and FQGNSA. DNA for the CDR3: TGTGCCAGCAGCTTAGAGGGGACAGGGGGCCTCTATGGCTACACCTTC. It is translated as CASSLEGTGGLYGYTF.

This clone was picked up one time. The chain is built from TRBV6-1 and TRBJ2-7, with 10 bases lining up with TRBD1. J was trimmed by 9 bases and V by 6 bases; bases with no gene match: 11. Per germline, CDR1 MNHNS and CDR2 SASEGT. The CDR3 has 14 residues. CDR3 residues: CASSRTGTGEGQYF. Here the CDR3 DNA reads TGTGCCAGCAGCCGGACCGGGACAGGGGAGGGGCAGTACTTC.

The V call is TRBV3-1 (or the pseudogene TRBV3-2), the J call TRBJ2-7; D might be TRBD2 (5 bases). Germline values: CDR1 LGHDT, CDR2 YNNKEL (reference sequence). The V and J ends lost 3 bases and 6 bases respectively, with 21 bases between them. The CDR3 extends over 16 amino acids. CDR3 in amino acids: CASSHSHRRSKFEQYF. For the CDR3, the DNA is TGTGCCAGCAGCCATTCCCACCGGAGGTCCAAGTTCGAGCAGTACTTC.

The chain links TRBV3-1 (or the pseudogene TRBV3-2) to TRBJ1-2, with 10 positions matching TRBD1. The CDR3 runs 14 residues. The V and J ends lost 4 bases and 6 bases, in that order; junction bases with no gene match: 5. Germline CDR1 LGHDT, CDR2 YNNKEL (reference sequence). The CDR3 region is CASSRTGGQDGYTF. The CDR3 DNA sequence: TGTGCCAGCAGCCGGACAGGGGGACAGGATGGCTACACCTTC.

The V call is TRBV10-3, the J call TRBJ1-4; 7 positions match TRBD1. Germline CDR1 reads ENHRY; CDR2 reads SYGVKD. The V segment lost 6 bases and the J segment 5 bases; nucleotides outside the gene matches: 6. The length of the CDR3 is 14 residues. The CDR3 nucleotides are TGTGCCATCAGCCAGACAGGGTCGAATGAAAAACTGTTTTTT. It yields the protein CAISQTGSNEKLFF.

The J gene is TRBJ2-1, the V gene TRBV30; D unresolved. Trimming removed 1 base from V and 8 bases from J, with 30 bases in between. The CDR3 is 19 residues long. The V gene's germline CDR1 is GTSNPN and CDR2 SVGIG (reference sequence). CDR3 loop: CAWSAYRRGLLDNLDEQFF. The CDR3 DNA follows: TGTGCCTGGAGTGCCTATCGACGTGGGCTTTTAGATAACCTGGATGAGCAGTTCTTC.

This clone has just a few counts. The chain combines TRBV2 with TRBJ1-2; D might be TRBD1 (5 bases). From germline, CDR1 is SNHLY and CDR2 FYNNEI. V was trimmed by 2 bases and J by 8 bases, leaving 9 bases between them. CDR3 length: 12 residues. CDR3 region: CASSEQGGGYTF. CDR3 coding DNA: TGTGCCAGCAGTGAACAGGGTGGCGGCTACACCTTC.